The source of this TCR beta chain is a study of vaccination and CD4 T cells after COVID-19. Treatment denoted: approximately nine-day PBMC culture with coronavirus spike peptide pools or control peptides (ViraFEST assay). More than 1.5 million PBMCs went into each well for culture with around 9.2 IU/ml IL-2 and 10 ug/ml peptide pools. This clonotype is medium-sized by share. As yet, its antigen is unknown. Broader study findings: Median SARS-CoV-2-reactive clonotypes rose from about 20 to 38, not significantly.

The study sequenced cultured CD4+ T cell DNA using the Oncomine TCR Beta short-read assay. One entry per CDR3 protein, called by TCRdb with MiXCR from the PCR reads. Among roughly 7,600 distinct CDR3 sequences listed, about a fifth were seen once. With 3 bases clipped from V and 7 bases from J, the junction kept 9 bases outside the gene matches. Germline V CDR1 and CDR2: MDHEN, SYDVKM. The CDR3 has 16 amino acids. This specimen consisted of CD4+ T cells from blood, cultured in vitro, obtained after SARS-CoV-2 vaccination. The V and J genes are TRBV28 and TRBJ1-6, with 7 bases fitting TRBD1. The receptor comes from a human donor who had recovered from COVID-19. In nucleotides, the CDR3 is TGTGCCAGCAGTTTCTCACAGGGGACGGGAAATTCACCCCTCCACTTT. This translates into CASSFSQGTGNSPLHF.